This TCR beta chain is drawn from a study of early T cells in non-severe SARS-CoV-2 infection. The wider study: With bulk RNA from unsorted whole blood as input, sequencing yielded unpaired chains.

Points from the study as a whole: VDJdb-based matching was biased toward anti-spike CD8 responses and missed private and CD4 specificities.

This clonotype came up many times. Its specificity is not known. Attached unique molecular identifiers marked individual cDNA molecules. TCRdb called the 5' RACE reads again in MiXCR, with one record for every CDR3 protein. The top ten hold around 4.1% of the sample, which has about 23,000 distinct CDR3 sequences, less than 5.5% seen once. Input material: whole blood. This TCR derives from an adult who was a healthcare worker with PCR-confirmed SARS-CoV-2 infection or an uninfected control (not recorded which).

CDR3 residues: CASSIGLSGGTQETQYF. The CDR3 DNA reads TGTGCCAGTAGTATAGGGCTAAGCGGGGGAACCCAAGAGACCCAGTACTTC. The rearrangement uses TRBV19 and TRBJ2-5; 8 nucleotides agree with TRBD2. Per the germline V gene, CDR1 is LNHDA and CDR2 is SQIVND (reference sequence). J lost 1 base, V lost 1 base, and 8 bases had no gene match. The CDR3 consists of 17 residues.